These 10 T cell receptor beta chains share one sample of origin, sequenced in a study of Ad26.COV2.S vaccination and SARS-CoV-2 variants. TCRdb's copy holds only in-frame clones and misses some; the assay was immunoSEQ multiplex PCR. This sample has 380,000 or so clones, with about 80% found just once. Documented treatment: around 19 received Ad26.COV2.S at low or high dose, single or two shots; several received placebo; per-sample allocation not given. It was on day 63 after the first vaccine or placebo injection that samples were taken. The material was peripheral blood, obtained in a trial of Ad26.COV2.S vaccine versus placebo. Receptor source: a person aged 18-65 years who received the Ad26.COV2.S COVID-19 vaccine or a placebo.

The CDR3 spells CAVKGSTDTQYF. In DNA, the CDR3 is TGTGCCGTCAAAGGGAGCACAGATACGCAGTATTTT. The rearrangement uses TRBV10-3 and TRBJ2-3, with D uncertain. The germline V gene has CDR1 ENHRY and CDR2 SYGVKD. Between the trimmed V and J ends, which lost 11 bases and 0 bases, there was a span of 9 bases. This CDR3 comprises 12 residues.

The rearrangement joins TRBV2 to TRBJ2-7; D remains ambiguous. The CDR3 contains 13 residues. Trimming removed 0 bases at V and 5 bases at J, with 8 bases between. Germline CDR1 reads SNHLY; CDR2 reads FYNNEI. Here the CDR3 DNA reads TGTGCCAGCAGTGAAGCGGGGTCCCACGAGCAGTACTTC. Encoded protein: CASSEAGSHEQYF.

The V and J genes are TRBV5-1 and TRBJ2-3; 7 positions agree with TRBD1. The length of the CDR3 is 14 residues. CDR1 and CDR2 (germline): SGHRS, YFSETQ. V dropped 7 bases and J dropped 2; count of bases not matched to a gene: 7. The CDR3 spells CASRQGQYTDTQYF. The CDR3 DNA reads as TGCGCCAGCCGACAGGGCCAGTACACAGATACGCAGTATTTT.

This chain uses TRBV5-1 with TRBJ2-1; D is undetermined. CDR1 SGHRS and CDR2 YFSETQ come from the germline V gene. The CDR3 contains 15 residues. Trimming took off 0 bases at V and 1 base at J, with 8 bases between the two ends. The CDR3 DNA follows: TGCGCCAGCAGCTTGGTTCCGAGATCCTACAATGAGCAGTTCTTC. The encoded protein is CASSLVPRSYNEQFF.

V usage is TRBV27 and J usage is TRBJ1-2; D not resolved. V was cut by 4 bases and J by 8 bases, with 14 bases left in between. CDR3 length equals 13 residues. Germline values: CDR1 MNHEY, CDR2 SMNVEV (reference sequence). The CDR3 reads CASSSGPGWGYTF. Written as DNA, the CDR3 is TGTGCCAGCAGTTCGGGCCCCGGCTGGGGCTACACCTTC.

This clone occurred a few times. The genes are TRBV7-3 and TRBJ1-6; 7 bases are shared with TRBD1. V lost 6 bases, J lost 7 bases, and 3 bases stayed unmatched. Per germline, CDR1 SGHTA and CDR2 FQGTGA. CDR3 length equals 13 residues. CDR3 DNA: TGTGCCAGCAGTCAACAGGGGAATTCACCCCTCCACTTT. It codes for CASSQQGNSPLHF.

The chain carries TRBV7-3 and TRBJ1-1; D perhaps matches TRBD1 (5 bases). Trimming shortened V by 1 base and J by 3 bases, and 6 bases separated the two germline ends. Germline V CDR1 and CDR2: SGHTA, FQGTGA. The CDR3 has 13 amino acids. Here the CDR3 reads CASSLMGDTEAFF. As DNA, the CDR3 is TGTGCCAGCAGCTTAATGGGGGACACTGAAGCTTTCTTT.

This clone was found a few times. The rearrangement joins TRBV5-6 to TRBJ2-1; 9 nucleotides align to TRBD1. After removal of 4 bases from V and 2 bases from J, the junction contained 4 bases not matched to a gene. The CDR3 is 15 residues long. In germline, CDR1 is SGHDT, CDR2 YYEEEE. The CDR3 here is CASSVWTGAYNEQFF. In DNA, the CDR3 is TGTGCCAGCAGCGTCTGGACAGGGGCCTACAATGAGCAGTTCTTC.

The chain links TRBV18 to TRBJ2-1; D call uncertain. Trimming removed 2 bases at V and 0 bases at J, with 2 bases between. The CDR3 sequence is 13 residues long. Germline CDR1 reads KGHSH; CDR2 reads LQKENI. This CDR3 is CASSPGSYNEQFF. The CDR3 DNA is TGTGCCAGCTCACCAGGCTCCTACAATGAGCAGTTCTTC. Variable domain in full (rest from reference TRBV18 and TRBJ2-1): NAGVMQNPRHLVRRRGQEARLRCSPMKGHSHVYWYRQLPEEGLKFMVYLQKENIIDESGMPKERFSAEFPKEGPSILRIQQVVRGDSAAYFCASSPGSYNEQFFGPGTRLTVL.

The count of this clone is one. The chain employs TRBV4-1 and TRBJ1-3; D gene unclear. Germline V lookup: CDR1 MGHRA, CDR2 YSYEKL. V was clipped by 0 bases and J by 0 bases, with 12 bases between them. The CDR3 is 17 amino acids. The CDR3 DNA follows: TGCGCCAGCAGCCAAGAAAATCGCGTCGGCTCTGGAAACACCATATATTTT. It codes for CASSQENRVGSGNTIYF.